This T cell receptor (beta chain) appears in the sequencing data of a study of lymphopenia after photon versus proton radiotherapy. This CDR3 has 14 amino acids. With V trimmed by 3 bases and J by 7 bases, 6 bases remained unmatched. Germline V gene lookup returns CDR1 SGHTA and CDR2 FQGTGA. Study observations and caveats: After the lymphocyte nadir, photon-treated repertoires showed oligoclonal expansion, especially of CD8+ Temra cells.

The table came from immunoSEQ multiplex PCR; TCRdb's copy has only in-frame clones and leaves some out. The sample lists fewer than 20,000 clones; roughly 90% were seen once. A remark on this clone: Its specificity is unknown.

The starting material was peripheral blood, obtained from a patient treated with photon-based radiotherapy. This receptor was taken from a woman aged 40 to 50 with cholangiocarcinoma. The chain joins TRBV7-3 to TRBJ2-7; 10 bases are a match to TRBD1. The CDR3 DNA is TGTGCCAGCAGCTTGGCGGGACAGGGGATGGAGCAGTACTTC. This codes for CASSLAGQGMEQYF.